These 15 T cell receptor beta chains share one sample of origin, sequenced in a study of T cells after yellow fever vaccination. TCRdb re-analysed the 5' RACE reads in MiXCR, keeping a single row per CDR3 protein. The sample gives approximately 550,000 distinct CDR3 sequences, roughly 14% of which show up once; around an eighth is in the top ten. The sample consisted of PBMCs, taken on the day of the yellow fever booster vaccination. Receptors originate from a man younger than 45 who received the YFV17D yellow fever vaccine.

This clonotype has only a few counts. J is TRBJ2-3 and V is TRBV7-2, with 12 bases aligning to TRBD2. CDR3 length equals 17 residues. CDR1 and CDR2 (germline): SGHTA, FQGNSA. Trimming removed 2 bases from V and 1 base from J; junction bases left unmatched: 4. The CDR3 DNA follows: TGTGCCAGCAGCTTAAGCCTAGCGGGAGGGGGCACAGATACGCAGTATTTT. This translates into CASSLSLAGGGTDTQYF.

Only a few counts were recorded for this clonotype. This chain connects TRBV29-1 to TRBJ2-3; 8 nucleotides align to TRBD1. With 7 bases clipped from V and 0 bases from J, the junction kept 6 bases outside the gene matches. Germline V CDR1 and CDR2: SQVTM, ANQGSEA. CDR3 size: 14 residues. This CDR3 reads CSAWDRTSTDTQYF. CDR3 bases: TGCAGCGCCTGGGACAGGACTAGCACAGATACGCAGTATTTT.

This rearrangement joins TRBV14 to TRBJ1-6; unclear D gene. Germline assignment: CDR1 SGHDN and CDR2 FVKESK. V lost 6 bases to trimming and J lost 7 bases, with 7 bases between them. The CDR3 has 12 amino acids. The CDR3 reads CASSNSNSPLHF. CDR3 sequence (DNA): TGTGCCAGCAGTAATTCGAATTCACCCCTCCACTTT.

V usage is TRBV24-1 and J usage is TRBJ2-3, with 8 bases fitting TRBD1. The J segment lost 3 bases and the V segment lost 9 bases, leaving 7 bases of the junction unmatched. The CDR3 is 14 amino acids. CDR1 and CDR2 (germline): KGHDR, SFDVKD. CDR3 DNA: TGTGCCACCGGGGGCCGACAGGGGACAGATACGCAGTATTTT. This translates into CATGGRQGTDTQYF.

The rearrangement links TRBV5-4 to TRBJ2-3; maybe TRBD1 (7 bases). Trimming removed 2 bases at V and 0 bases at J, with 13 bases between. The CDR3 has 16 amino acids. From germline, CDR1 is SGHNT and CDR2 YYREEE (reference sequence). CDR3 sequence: CASSFGAGQSTDTQYF. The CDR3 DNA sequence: TGTGCCAGCAGCTTTGGGGCGGGACAGAGCACAGATACGCAGTATTTT.

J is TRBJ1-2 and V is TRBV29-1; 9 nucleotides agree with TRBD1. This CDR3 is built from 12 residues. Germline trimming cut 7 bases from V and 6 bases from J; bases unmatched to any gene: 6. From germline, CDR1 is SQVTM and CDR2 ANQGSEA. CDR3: CSAHTGGDGYTF. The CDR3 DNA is TGCAGCGCACACACAGGGGGCGATGGCTACACCTTC.

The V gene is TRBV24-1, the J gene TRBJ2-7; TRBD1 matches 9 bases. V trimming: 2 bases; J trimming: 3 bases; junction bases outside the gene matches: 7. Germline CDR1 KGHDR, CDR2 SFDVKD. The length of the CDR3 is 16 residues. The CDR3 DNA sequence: TGTGCCACCAGTGATTCACAGGGGGCTGGGAACTACGAGCAGTACTTC. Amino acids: CATSDSQGAGNYEQYF.

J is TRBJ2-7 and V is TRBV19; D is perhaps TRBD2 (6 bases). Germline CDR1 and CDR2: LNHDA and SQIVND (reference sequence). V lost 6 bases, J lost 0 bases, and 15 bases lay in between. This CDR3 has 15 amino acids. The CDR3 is CASSPLGGFSYEQYF. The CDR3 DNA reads TGTGCCAGTAGCCCACTTGGAGGGTTCTCCTACGAGCAGTACTTC.

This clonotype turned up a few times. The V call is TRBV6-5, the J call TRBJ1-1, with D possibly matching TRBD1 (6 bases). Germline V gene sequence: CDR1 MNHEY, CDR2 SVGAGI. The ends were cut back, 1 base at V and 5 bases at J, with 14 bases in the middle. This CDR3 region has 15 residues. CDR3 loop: CASSYYRERGTEAFF. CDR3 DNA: TGTGCCAGCAGTTACTACAGGGAGAGAGGTACTGAAGCTTTCTTT.

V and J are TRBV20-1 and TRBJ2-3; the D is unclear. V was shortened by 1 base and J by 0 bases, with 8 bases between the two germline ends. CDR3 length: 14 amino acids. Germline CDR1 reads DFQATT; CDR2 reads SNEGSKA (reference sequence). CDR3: CSARVGTSTDTQYF. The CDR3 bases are TGCAGTGCTAGAGTGGGAACTAGCACAGATACGCAGTATTTT.

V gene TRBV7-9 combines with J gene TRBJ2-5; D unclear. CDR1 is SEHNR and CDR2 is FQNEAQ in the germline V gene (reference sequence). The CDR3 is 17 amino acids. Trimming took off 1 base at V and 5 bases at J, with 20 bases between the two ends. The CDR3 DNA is TGTGCCAGCAGCTTAGGTCTAGTGCGTTCGGCTTCGGAGACCCAGTACTTC. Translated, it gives CASSLGLVRSASETQYF.

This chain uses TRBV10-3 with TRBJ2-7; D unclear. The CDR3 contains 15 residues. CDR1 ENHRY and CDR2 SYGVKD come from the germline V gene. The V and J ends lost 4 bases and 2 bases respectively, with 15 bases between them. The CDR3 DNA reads TGTGCCATCAGTGGGAGTAGCTACGGAGCCTACGAGCAGTACTTC. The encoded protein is CAISGSSYGAYEQYF.

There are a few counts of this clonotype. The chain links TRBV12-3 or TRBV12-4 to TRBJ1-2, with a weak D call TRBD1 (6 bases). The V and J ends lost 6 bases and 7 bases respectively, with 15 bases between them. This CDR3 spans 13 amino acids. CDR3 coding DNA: TGTGCCAGCAGAAGCAACAGGGAAGCTGGCTACACCTTC. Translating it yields CASRSNREAGYTF.

The CDR3 coding sequence is TGTGCCAGCAGCTTATTACTAGCGGGAGCCGCAGATACGCAGTATTTT. Its translation is CASSLLLAGAADTQYF. This chain links TRBV7-2 with TRBJ2-3; 11 bases are a match to TRBD2. V lost 2 bases to trimming and J lost 4 bases; unmatched junction nucleotides: 5. This CDR3 region has 16 residues. Germline V lookup: CDR1 SGHTA, CDR2 FQGNSA.

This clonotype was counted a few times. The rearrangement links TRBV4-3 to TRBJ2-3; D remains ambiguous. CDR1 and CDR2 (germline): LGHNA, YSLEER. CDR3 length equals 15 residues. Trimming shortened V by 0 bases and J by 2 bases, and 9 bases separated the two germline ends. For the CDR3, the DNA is TGCGCCAGCAGCCAAGAGAGTAGGTCCACAGATACGCAGTATTTT. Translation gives CASSQESRSTDTQYF.